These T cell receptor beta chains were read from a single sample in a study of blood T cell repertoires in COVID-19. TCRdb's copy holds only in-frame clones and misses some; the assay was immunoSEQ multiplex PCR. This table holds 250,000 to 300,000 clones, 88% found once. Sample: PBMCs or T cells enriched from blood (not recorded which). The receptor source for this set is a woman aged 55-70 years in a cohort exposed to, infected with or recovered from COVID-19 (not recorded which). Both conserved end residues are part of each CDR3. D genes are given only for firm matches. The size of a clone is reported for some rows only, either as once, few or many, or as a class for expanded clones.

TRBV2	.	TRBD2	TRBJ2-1	TGTGCCAGCAGTGAAGACGCGCGCTTAGCGGGAAGGGCTCTCAATGAGCAGTTCTTC	CASSEDARLAGRALNEQFF
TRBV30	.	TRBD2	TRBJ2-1	TGTGCCTGGAGTGTAACTAGCGGGAGAAGGGGAGAGCAGTTCTTC	CAWSVTSGRRGEQFF
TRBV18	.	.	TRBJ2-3	TGTGCCAGCTCACCACCGGGGGCTGCAGATACGCAGTATTTT	CASSPPGAADTQYF
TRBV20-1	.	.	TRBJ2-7	TGCAGTGCCTCGAAACTAGACGAGCAGTACTTC	CSASKLDEQYF
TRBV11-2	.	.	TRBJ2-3	TGTGCCAGCAGGGGGGCAATTGCCCATACGCAGTATTTT	CASRGAIAHTQYF
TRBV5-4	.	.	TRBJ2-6	TGTGCCAGCAGCCAGGGGAGCTCTGGGGCCAACGTCCTGACTTTC	CASSQGSSGANVLTF
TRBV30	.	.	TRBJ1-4	TGTGCCTGGATGGAGGGATATAATGAAAAACTGTTTTTT	CAWMEGYNEKLFF
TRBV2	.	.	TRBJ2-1	TGTGCCAGCAGTGATTACACAGAAACATCCTACAATGAGCAGTTCTTC	CASSDYTETSYNEQFF
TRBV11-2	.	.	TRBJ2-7	TGTGCCAGCAGCACTACCTCGGGACACATCCGAGAGCAGTACTTC	CASSTTSGHIREQYF
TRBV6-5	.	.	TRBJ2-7	TGTGCCAGCAGCCCCCTAGCACAGAGCTCCTACGAGCAGTACTTC	CASSPLAQSSYEQYF
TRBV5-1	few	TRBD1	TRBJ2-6	TGCGCCAGCAGCTTGAGTACAGGGGGAGTCTCTGGGGCCAACGTCCTGACTTTC	CASSLSTGGVSGANVLTF
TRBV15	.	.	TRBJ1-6	TGTGCCACCAGCGGACAGTCCTATAATTCACCCCTCCACTTT	CATSGQSYNSPLHF
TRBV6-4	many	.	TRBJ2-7	TGTGCCAGCAGGGATAAAAGACTCTTATCCCCTTACGAGCAGTACTTC	CASRDKRLLSPYEQYF
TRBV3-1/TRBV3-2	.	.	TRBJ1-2	TGTGCCAGCAGCCAAGCGGGGGGCGGCTACACCTTC	CASSQAGGGYTF
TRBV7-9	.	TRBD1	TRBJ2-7	TGTGCCAGCACCGGACAGGGGGCTTACGAGCAGTACTTC	CASTGQGAYEQYF
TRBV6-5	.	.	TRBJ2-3	TGTGCCAGCTCGTGGCTACAGGGGAGGGATACGCAGTATTTT	CASSWLQGRDTQYF
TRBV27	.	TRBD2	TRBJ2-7	TGTGCCAGCAGTTCAAGGGTAAGTAGCGGGAGGCCCCCCTCCTACGAGCAGTACTTC	CASSSRVSSGRPPSYEQYF
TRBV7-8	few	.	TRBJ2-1	TGTGCCAGCAGCCGCAGGAGTGGGGGGATCGGGAATGAGCAGTTCTTC	CASSRRSGGIGNEQFF
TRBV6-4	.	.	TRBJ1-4	TGTGCCAGCAGGCGAGGGGGTGAAGATGAAAAACTGTTTTTT	CASRRGGEDEKLFF
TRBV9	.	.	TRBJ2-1	TGTGCCAGCAGCGTAAATAGAGGGGGCTCCTACAATGAGCAGTTCTTC	CASSVNRGGSYNEQFF
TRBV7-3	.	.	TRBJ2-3	TGTGCCAGCAGCTTAACGGAGACCCTAGCACGAGATACGCAGTATTTT	CASSLTETLARDTQYF
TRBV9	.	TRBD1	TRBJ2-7	TGTGCCAGCAGCGTAGAAGGGACAGGGGTACTCTACGAGCAGTACTTC	CASSVEGTGVLYEQYF
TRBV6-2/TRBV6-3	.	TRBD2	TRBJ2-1	TGTGCCAGCAGCCCAACCGTTAGCGGGAGTACAGACAATGAGCAGTTCTTC	CASSPTVSGSTDNEQFF
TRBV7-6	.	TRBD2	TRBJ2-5	TGTGCCAGCAGCTTTTCTAGCGGGTTCCAAGAGACCCAGTACTTC	CASSFSSGFQETQYF
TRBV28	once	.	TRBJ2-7	TGTGCCAGCAGTTTACTGAATCTCGGAGGAGAGCAGTACTTC	CASSLLNLGGEQYF
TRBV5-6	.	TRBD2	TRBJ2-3	TGTGCCAGCAGCCCCGGGACTAGCGGGCGAGATACGCAGTATTTT	CASSPGTSGRDTQYF
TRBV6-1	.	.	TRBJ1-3	TGTGCCAGCAGTGAAACGCAACAGGGTACCGGCTCTGGAAACACCATATATTTT	CASSETQQGTGSGNTIYF
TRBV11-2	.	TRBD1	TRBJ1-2	TGTGCCAGCAGCTCATACAGGGGGCGAAATCAAGACTATGGCTACACCTTC	CASSSYRGRNQDYGYTF
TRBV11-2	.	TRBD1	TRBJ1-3	TGTGCCAGCAGCACAAAGGGACAGGCATCAGGAAACACCATATATTTT	CASSTKGQASGNTIYF
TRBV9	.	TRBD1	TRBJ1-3	TGTGCCAGCGGAGCAGGGGGCACTGGGCACACCATATATTTT	CASGAGGTGHTIYF
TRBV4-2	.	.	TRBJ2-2	TGTGCCAGCAGCGCTCTGGTGTCAGCGGAGGGGTCGAACACCGGGGAGCTGTTTTTT	CASSALVSAEGSNTGELFF
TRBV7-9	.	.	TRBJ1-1	TGTGCCAGCAGCTTCGGGGTTCCCACTGAAGCTTTCTTT	CASSFGVPTEAFF